A selection of T cell receptor beta chains follows, all from one sample in a study of blood T cell repertoires in COVID-19. Libraries were prepared by immunoSEQ multiplex PCR; TCRdb keeps only in-frame clonotypes and omits some of them. The table shows about 160,000 clones, with 87% occurring only once. Sequencing was done on a sample of peripheral blood. The receptors were gathered from a woman aged 55-75 years who had recovered from COVID-19. Both conserved end residues are part of each CDR3. The D gene is left open where the match is weak. The size field is filled for only some rows; it gives once, few, many or a size class.

clone_size	d_call	v_call	j_call	cdr3_aa	cdr3_nt
.	TRBD1	TRBV7-9	TRBJ2-4	CASSLPGQGSNIQYF	TGTGCCAGCAGCTTACCGGGACAGGGCTCAAACATTCAGTACTTC
.	TRBD1	TRBV27	TRBJ2-5	CASSPLTGGRETQYF	TGTGCCAGCAGCCCGCTGACAGGGGGCAGGGAGACCCAGTACTTC
.	TRBD1	TRBV30	TRBJ1-1	CAWSGTGEAFF	TGTGCCTGGAGTGGCACAGGGGAGGCTTTCTTT
.	TRBD2	TRBV19	TRBJ2-1	CASSTLTSGGGYEQFF	TGTGCCAGTAGTACCCTTACTAGCGGGGGGGGATATGAGCAGTTCTTC
.	.	TRBV6-1	TRBJ1-1	CASSETLGGRGDEAFF	TGTGCCAGCAGTGAAACCCTCGGGGGGCGAGGGGATGAAGCTTTCTTT
.	.	TRBV7-9	TRBJ1-2	CASSKTGRYGYTF	TGTGCCAGCAGCAAAACAGGGCGCTATGGCTACACCTTC
.	TRBD1	TRBV11-2	TRBJ2-3	CASSRFTGGILTDTQYF	TGTGCCAGCAGCCGTTTTACAGGGGGCATATTGACAGATACGCAGTATTTT
.	.	TRBV24-1	TRBJ1-2	CATSAGGSYGYTF	TGTGCCACCAGTGCGGGAGGCAGCTATGGCTACACCTTC
.	.	TRBV7-9	TRBJ1-3	CASSPPGSGNTIYF	TGTGCCAGCAGCCCTCCAGGGTCTGGAAACACCATATATTTT
.	.	TRBV3-1/TRBV3-2	TRBJ2-2	CASSPRAGELFF	TGTGCCAGCAGCCCCCGCGCCGGGGAGCTGTTTTTT
.	TRBD2	TRBV5-5	TRBJ2-3	CASSLAGLAGGPGTDTQYF	TGTGCCAGCAGCTTGGCCGGACTAGCGGGGGGGCCGGGCACAGATACGCAGTATTTT
few	TRBD1	TRBV23-1	TRBJ1-6	CASDSGGNSPLHF	TGCGCCAGCGACTCAGGGGGTAATTCACCCCTCCACTTT
few	.	TRBV7-2	TRBJ2-3	CASSRGRGGTDTQYF	TGTGCCAGCAGTCGCGGACGCGGGGGCACAGATACGCAGTATTTT
.	TRBD1	TRBV7-3	TRBJ2-3	CASSRQGRTDTQYF	TGTGCCAGCAGCCGACAGGGAAGGACAGATACGCAGTATTTT
.	TRBD1	TRBV7-2	TRBJ1-1	CASSLGPDRVVAFF	TGTGCCAGCAGCTTAGGACCGGACAGGGTGGTAGCTTTCTTT
.	TRBD2	TRBV5-1	TRBJ2-3	CASSPVMGGTDTQYF	TGCGCCAGCAGCCCCGTGATGGGGGGGACAGATACGCAGTATTTT
.	TRBD2	TRBV5-4	TRBJ2-1	CASSPYGGGAREQFF	TGTGCCAGCAGCCCGTACGGCGGGGGGGCACGGGAGCAGTTCTTC
.	TRBD1	TRBV11-1	TRBJ2-2	CASTSGTGSTGELFF	TGTGCCAGCACCAGTGGGACAGGGTCGACCGGGGAGCTGTTTTTT
.	TRBD1	TRBV11-2	TRBJ1-2	CASSLRDTGAYGYTF	TGTGCCAGCAGCTTAAGAGATACAGGGGCCTATGGCTACACCTTC
.	.	TRBV4-1	TRBJ1-2	CASSQDPARGYNYGYTF	TGCGCCAGCAGCCAAGATCCGGCCAGAGGATATAACTATGGCTACACCTTC
.	TRBD1	TRBV3-1/TRBV3-2	TRBJ2-5	CASSLAGTGQETQYF	TGTGCCAGCAGCCTGGCCGGGACAGGCCAAGAGACCCAGTACTTC
.	.	TRBV5-1	TRBJ1-6	CASSLTGGPLHF	TGCGCCAGCAGCTTGACTGGGGGCCCCCTCCACTTT
.	.	TRBV28	TRBJ1-2	CASSLEGSSYASYGYTF	TGTGCCAGCAGTTTGGAGGGCTCGTCGTACGCAAGCTATGGCTACACCTTC
.	.	TRBV10-1	TRBJ2-3	CASRASRGATDTQYF	TGCGCCAGCAGGGCATCACGGGGGGCAACAGATACGCAGTATTTT
.	.	TRBV7-9	TRBJ1-5	CASEQDANQPQHF	TGTGCCAGCGAACAGGATGCCAATCAGCCCCAGCATTTT
.	.	TRBV28	TRBJ1-5	CASSLDGSNQPQHF	TGTGCCAGCAGTTTAGACGGGAGCAATCAGCCCCAGCATTTT
.	TRBD1	TRBV18	TRBJ1-2	CASSPGQGVDGYTF	TGTGCCAGCTCACCGGGACAGGGGGTTGATGGCTACACCTTC
.	TRBD1	TRBV6-2/TRBV6-3	TRBJ2-3	CASSYPRTGRDTQYF	TGTGCCAGCAGTTACCCCCGGACAGGGAGAGATACGCAGTATTTT
.	TRBD2	TRBV11-3	TRBJ2-2	CASSVSGGAFGELFF	TGTGCCAGCAGCGTTAGCGGGGGGGCCTTCGGGGAGCTGTTTTTT
.	.	TRBV10-2	TRBJ2-7	CASKRQKNYEQYF	TGCGCCAGCAAACGACAGAAGAACTACGAGCAGTACTTC
.	TRBD2	TRBV28	TRBJ2-2	CATERGDIGELFF	TGTGCCACAGAGCGGGGGGATATCGGGGAGCTGTTTTTT